This T cell receptor (beta chain) originates from a study of monozygotic twins with inflammatory bowel disease. Each CDR3 protein gets one entry in TCRdb, which reprocessed the 5' RACE reads and gives no DNA. Here the sample table reports 110,000 to 150,000 distinct CDR3 sequences. The origin of this receptor is a human donor with ulcerative colitis or Crohn's disease, or a healthy co-twin of an affected twin (not recorded which). The sequencing input was blood.

CDR3 sequence reads: CASSPPGLKYEQYF. This chain joins TRBV7-9 and TRBJ2-7; the D gene TCRdb calls, TRBD2, cannot be checked with no DNA. From germline, CDR1 is SEHNR and CDR2 FQNEAQ (reference sequence). The CDR3 totals 14 residues. The variable domain in full, completed from reference TRBV7-9 and TRBJ2-7, reads DTGVSQNPRHKITKRGQNVTFRCDPISEHNRLYWYRQTLGQGPEFLTYFQNEAQLEKSRLLSDRFSAERPKGSFSTLEIQRTEQGDSAMYLCASSPPGLKYEQYFGPGTRLTVT.